The 26 T cell receptor beta chains given below trace back to one sample, sequenced in a study of blood T cells in healthy people across ages. The authors ran a second PCR of roughly 6 to 12 cycles using a sample-barcoded 5' primer and a J-beta primer mix. TCRdb re-called the 5' RACE reads through MiXCR, storing one row per CDR3 protein. The data show fewer than 2 million distinct CDR3 sequences, 30% to 40% seen once. Sample: blood. Receptors were obtained from a human donor in good health.

CDR3 coding DNA: TGTGCCAGCAGCCCGACTAGCGGGTTCACAGATACGCAGTATTTT. Translated, it gives CASSPTSGFTDTQYF. The chain recombines TRBV2 with TRBJ2-3; 10 bases fit TRBD2. In germline, CDR1 is SNHLY, CDR2 FYNNEI. V was clipped by 6 bases and J by 2 bases; unmatched bases: 5. This CDR3 is built from 15 residues. The entire variable domain, with the rest obtained from reference TRBV2 and TRBJ2-3, is as follows: EPEVTQTPSHQVTQMGQEVILRCVPISNHLYFYWYRQILGQKVEFLVSFYNNEISEKSEIFDDQFSVERPDGSNFTLKIRSTKLEDSAMYFCASSPTSGFTDTQYFGPGTRLTVL.

Remarks on this clonotype: The junction departs from germline at one end; a sequencing error may be responsible. The chain joins TRBV15 to TRBJ2-1; D remains ambiguous. The germline gives CDR1 LNHNV, CDR2 YYDKDF (reference sequence). The CDR3 sequence is 16 residues long. The CDR3 spells CATSRTGYSSYDEQFF. Here the CDR3 DNA reads TGTGCCACCAGCCGCACTGGATATTCCTCCTACGATGAGCAGTTCTTC.

V usage is TRBV6-5 and J usage is TRBJ1-1, with D perhaps matching TRBD1 (6 bases). Germline CDR1 reads MNHEY; CDR2 reads SVGAGI. V was shortened by 5 bases and J by 6 bases, with 13 bases between the two germline ends. The CDR3 totals 13 residues. The CDR3: CASSLPGTPEAFF. The CDR3 nucleotides are TGTGCCAGCAGTCTCCCCGGGACACCTGAAGCTTTCTTT.

The rearrangement joins TRBV20-1 to TRBJ2-3; D remains ambiguous. The CDR3 runs to 14 residues. V was pared by 3 bases and J by 0 bases, with 10 bases between. CDR1 is DFQATT and CDR2 is SNEGSKA in the germline V gene (reference sequence). This chain's CDR3 is CSARRPISTDTQYF. The CDR3 nucleotides read TGCAGTGCTAGGAGGCCCATTAGCACAGATACGCAGTATTTT.

In this sample, this clonotype turned up a few times. This CDR3 is CASSFGRGVSTDTQYF. In DNA form, the CDR3 reads TGCGCCAGCAGCTTCGGGAGGGGCGTAAGCACAGATACGCAGTATTTT. This sequence joins TRBV5-1 and TRBJ2-3; 8 bases agree with TRBD2. Germline V lookup: CDR1 SGHRS, CDR2 YFSETQ. The CDR3 is 16 amino acids. The ends lost 2 bases at V and 0 bases at J; junction bases unmatched: 5.

In the case of this clonotype: A read error may produce the germline difference seen at one junction end. The gene calls are TRBV6-2 or TRBV6-3 and TRBJ1-2; no clear D. This CDR3 comprises 14 residues. Germline CDR1 MNHEY, CDR2 SVGEGT. The chain's CDR3 is CANSYVLDYYGYTF. The CDR3 nucleotides are TGTGCCAACAGTTACGTCCTCGACTACTATGGCTACACCTTC.

V and J are TRBV30 and TRBJ1-2; maybe TRBD1 (5 bases). The germline gives CDR1 GTSNPN, CDR2 SVGIG (reference sequence). The CDR3 has 14 amino acids. Trimming took 0 bases from V and 2 from J, leaving 10 bases between them. The CDR3 DNA follows: TGTGCCTGGAGTGTCGACAGATCCAACTATGGCTACACCTTC. This translates into CAWSVDRSNYGYTF. The full variable domain, in which reference TRBV30 and TRBJ1-2 provide the parts outside the CDR3, is SQTIHQWPATLVQPVGSPLSLECTVEGTSNPNLYWYRQAAGRGLQLLFYSVGIGQISSEVPQNLSASRPQDRQFILSSKKLLLSDSGFYLCAWSVDRSNYGYTFGSGTRLTVV.

V gene TRBV6-6 combines with J gene TRBJ1-4; possible D gene TRBD1, 5 bases. V lost 2 bases and J lost 10, with 14 bases in between. The CDR3 is 14 amino acids. In germline, CDR1 is MNHNY, CDR2 SVGAGI (reference sequence). CDR3 coding DNA: TGTGCCAGCAGTTACGGGAGGGGAAGGGGAAAACTGTTTTTT. It codes for CASSYGRGRGKLFF.

The chain joins TRBV24-1 to TRBJ2-1, with 8 bases aligning to TRBD1. The CDR3 contains 15 residues. J gave up 5 bases and V 3 bases, and 5 bases lay outside the gene matches. Germline lookup yields CDR1 KGHDR and CDR2 SFDVKD. The CDR3 here is CATSDGTGGNNEQFF. For the CDR3, the DNA is TGTGCCACCAGTGATGGGACAGGCGGTAACAATGAGCAGTTCTTC.

About this clonotype: At one end, the junction sequence differs from germline, possibly due to a read error. The chain uses TRBV4-3 and TRBJ2-5, with a possible D match to TRBD1 (6 bases). Germline V lookup: CDR1 LGHNA, CDR2 YSLEER. The CDR3 has 16 residues. CDR3 sequence: CASSQDLWTDQEAQYF. The CDR3 coding sequence is TGCGCCAGCAGCCAAGATCTATGGACAGATCAAGAGGCCCAGTACTTC.

The J gene is TRBJ2-2, the V gene TRBV7-8; D unclear. Looked up from germline, CDR1 is SGHVS and CDR2 is FQNEAQ. CDR3 length: 14 residues. Between the trimmed V and J ends, which lost 3 bases and 6 bases, there was a span of 11 bases. CDR3 in amino acids: CASSFVEAAGELFF. CDR3 bases: TGTGCCAGCAGCTTTGTCGAGGCTGCCGGGGAGCTGTTTTTT.

V usage is TRBV27 and J usage is TRBJ2-7; D could derive from TRBD1 or TRBD2 (5 bases each). The length of the CDR3 is 15 residues. V was pared by 8 bases and J by 7 bases, with 24 bases between. CDR1 and CDR2 from the germline V gene are MNHEY and SMNVEV (reference sequence). In DNA, the CDR3 is TGTGCCAGCTCTACTGTGGGACCTGAGGCGGGTGAGCAGTACTTC. Translated: CASSTVGPEAGEQYF.

This clonotype was found many times. This sequence joins TRBV29-1 and TRBJ1-2; a weak D match, TRBD1 (6 bases). Trimming removed 6 bases at V and 1 base at J, with 9 bases between. CDR1 is SQVTM, CDR2 ANQGSEA, per germline. The CDR3 is 12 amino acids. The CDR3 loop reads CSVRGRNYGYTF. The CDR3 DNA reads TGCAGCGTGCGGGGGCGTAACTATGGCTACACCTTC.

Remarks on this clonotype: A clone one base away is much larger, so this may be a read error. The chain joins TRBV6-6 to TRBJ2-1; 10 nucleotides match TRBD2. The better agreement between TRBJ2-7 and the DNA end casts doubt on the J call. CDR3 length equals 17 residues. CDR1 MNHNY and CDR2 SVGAGI come from the germline V gene (reference sequence). The CDR3 nucleotides are TGTGCCAGCAGTTACTCTCCAACTAGCGGGGTATACAATGAGCAGTACTTC. This translates into CASSYSPTSGVYNEQYF.

This clonotype was counted between two and nine times. The chain uses TRBV5-1 and TRBJ2-1; D is ambiguous. The CDR3 runs to 16 residues. In germline, CDR1 is SGHRS, CDR2 YFSETQ. Trimming stripped 3 bases from V and 4 bases from J, with 17 bases between. The CDR3, as DNA: TGCGCCAGCAGCTCGTCCGGACCACGCTCATACAATGAGCAGTTCTTC. Translation gives CASSSSGPRSYNEQFF.

The chain links TRBV27 to TRBJ1-5; no clear D. The CDR3 sequence is 13 residues long. CDR1 is MNHEY and CDR2 is SMNVEV in the germline V gene (reference sequence). V was cut by 6 bases and J by 6 bases, with 12 bases left in between. CDR3 sequence (DNA): TGTGCCAGCAGGACGGGAGCCGGTCAGCCCCAGCATTTT. Protein: CASRTGAGQPQHF.

The table lists this clonotype with a few counts. The chain recombines TRBV9 with TRBJ1-5, with 7 bases lining up with TRBD1. This CDR3 is 16 amino acids long. V lost 0 bases to trimming and J lost 4 bases; unmatched junction nucleotides: 7. Germline CDR1 reads SGDLS; CDR2 reads YYNGEE. The CDR3 sequence is CASSVGPGTDNQPQHF. CDR3 nucleotide sequence: TGTGCCAGCAGCGTAGGCCCCGGGACAGATAATCAGCCCCAGCATTTT. Combining the CDR3 with reference TRBV9 and TRBJ1-5 gives the whole variable domain DSGVTQTPKHLITATGQRVTLRCSPRSGDLSVYWYQQSLDQGLQFLIQYYNGEERAKGNILERFSAQQFPDLHSELNLSSLELGDSALYFCASSVGPGTDNQPQHFGDGTRLSIL.

The genes are TRBV5-1 and TRBJ2-5; 12 nucleotides align to TRBD2. The V gene end was trimmed by 5 bases and the J gene end by 1 base; junction bases not matched to a gene: 6. Germline loops: CDR1 SGHRS, CDR2 YFSETQ. The CDR3 has 16 amino acids. The CDR3 DNA reads as TGCGCCAGCAGTTCGACTAGCGGGGGTTTCCAAGAGACCCAGTACTTC. It codes for CASSSTSGGFQETQYF.

This clonotype came up a few times. The chain has TRBV6-2 or TRBV6-3 and TRBJ2-1; 12 bases map to TRBD2. This CDR3 has 16 residues. V was pared by 6 bases and J by 4 bases, with 7 bases of the junction left unmatched. Germline CDR1 MNHEY, CDR2 SVGEGT. The CDR3 bases are TGTGCCAGCAGACCTAGCGGGGGGGCCTGGTACAATGAGCAGTTCTTC. Translated, it gives CASRPSGGAWYNEQFF.

The chain has TRBV12-5 and TRBJ2-5; D gene uncertain. The length of the CDR3 is 10 residues. V was clipped by 6 bases and J by 11 bases, with 10 bases between them. CDR1 is LGHNT, CDR2 FRNRAP, per germline. The CDR3 loop is CASGEYKQYF. In DNA form, the CDR3 reads TGTGCTAGTGGCGAATACAAGCAGTACTTC.

This clonotype was recorded a few times. CDR3 loop: CASSQVYGTGAYEQYF. CDR3 bases: TGTGCCAGCAGCCAAGTCTACGGGACAGGGGCCTACGAGCAGTACTTC. The V gene is TRBV4-2, the J gene TRBJ2-7; 10 positions agree with TRBD1. The CDR3 extends over 16 amino acids. Germline trimming cut 1 base from V and 2 bases from J; bases unmatched to any gene: 5. Germline V gene data show CDR1 as LGHNA and CDR2 as YNFKEQ.

In this sample, this clonotype turned up a few times. V and J are TRBV20-1 and TRBJ2-5; TRBD1 matches 7 bases. V lost 2 bases, J lost 0 bases, and 6 bases stayed unmatched. There are 15 residues in the CDR3. The germline gives CDR1 DFQATT, CDR2 SNEGSKA (reference sequence). In DNA form, the CDR3 reads TGCAGTGCTAGACCACAGGGGTTGTACCAAGAGACCCAGTACTTC. It translates to CSARPQGLYQETQYF.

This clonotype has only one observation. This chain connects TRBV4-3 to TRBJ1-4, with 7 bases matching TRBD1. V shed 3 bases and J 4 bases; nucleotides not matched to a gene: 11. Germline CDR1 is LGHNA and CDR2 is YSLEER. CDR3 length equals 17 residues. In DNA form, the CDR3 reads TGCGCCAGCAGCCACCGAATAAACAGGGGTAATAATGAAAAACTGTTTTTT. Translation gives CASSHRINRGNNEKLFF.

This clonotype was recorded a few times. The chain links TRBV10-2 to TRBJ2-1, with D possibly matching TRBD1 (7 bases). The V end was cut by 3 bases, the J end by 1 base, with 13 bases between. This CDR3 has 16 residues. Per the germline V gene, CDR1 is WSHSY and CDR2 is SAAADI. In nucleotides, the CDR3 is TGCGCCAGCAGTGAATCAGGGGGGCGTTCCTACAATGAGCAGTTCTTC. Translation: CASSESGGRSYNEQFF.

J is TRBJ2-3 and V is TRBV20-1; 8 bases map to TRBD1. Germline V gives CDR1 DFQATT, CDR2 SNEGSKA (reference sequence). This CDR3 has 17 residues. Losses at the gene ends were 3 bases for V and 5 bases for J; bases not matched to a gene: 16. In DNA form, the CDR3 reads TGCAGTGCTAGTTTTTCTCCGCCAGGGGGCTCGGTAGATACGCAGTATTTT. This gives the protein CSASFSPPGGSVDTQYF.

The rearrangement uses TRBV3-1 and TRBJ1-1; D is uncertain. Per germline, CDR1 LGHDT and CDR2 YNNKEL (reference sequence). Between the trimmed V and J ends, which lost 1 base and 6 bases, there was a span of 15 bases. The CDR3 runs to 15 residues. CDR3 loop: CASSQGAGSGAEAFF. CDR3 coding DNA: TGTGCCAGCAGCCAAGGTGCGGGTAGCGGAGCTGAAGCTTTCTTT.